The text below deals with one TCR beta chain. The antigen remains undetermined. The sample is drawn from a study of monozygotic twins with inflammatory bowel disease. Notes on the study in general: IBD patients share fewer clonotypes with other people than healthy twins do, especially with disease activity.

The template switching step added UMIs that contained a 6-nucleotide sample barcode. TCRdb reprocessed the 5' RACE reads; each CDR3 protein has one entry and no DNA is given. Across around 370,000 distinct CDR3 sequences, the top ten clones capture about 2.5% of the sample. The clonotype originates from a human donor with ulcerative colitis or Crohn's disease, or a healthy co-twin of an affected twin (not recorded which). Source material: blood.

This CDR3 reads CATSGFGPSNTGELFF. V gene TRBV24-1 combines with J gene TRBJ2-2. This CDR3 has 16 residues. Germline CDR1 is KGHDR and CDR2 is SFDVKD.